The rows below give T cell receptor beta chains drawn from one sample of a study of CD8+CD57+ T cells in acquired aplastic anemia. TCRdb itself ran the reads through MiXCR, one entry per CDR3 protein. The sample records some 150,000 distinct CDR3 sequences, around 50% being singletons. Sequencing was performed on sorted CD4+, CD8+, or CD8+CD57+ T cells (not recorded which) from PBMCs. These receptors originate from a human donor with aplastic anemia. Both conserved end residues are part of each CDR3. The order of the fields is V gene, CDR3 length, J gene, CDR3 protein.

TRBV24-1,17,TRBJ2-7,CATSDLSGRARLGEQYF
TRBV24-1,16,TRBJ2-3,CATSELGAQATDTQYF
TRBV2,14,TRBJ2-3,CASSGRGVTDTQYF
TRBV6-2/TRBV6-3,13,TRBJ1-2,CASSTSSESGYTF
TRBV15,17,TRBJ2-5,CATSRGWQRGPQETQYF
TRBV5-6,14,TRBJ2-7,CASSLSGGASEQYF
TRBV5-6,14,TRBJ2-2,CASSVGLGAGELFF
TRBV10-3,14,TRBJ1-3,CAINPTGTGNTIYF
TRBV2,16,TRBJ1-6,CASSPGDGGYNSPLHF
TRBV20-1,14,TRBJ2-3,CSARHRESTDTQYF
TRBV19,13,TRBJ2-7,CASSISGRYEQYF
TRBV20-1,12,TRBJ2-7,CSATRDTAELVF
TRBV7-9,14,TRBJ2-5,CASQGQGIQETQYF
TRBV12-3/TRBV12-4,15,TRBJ2-1,CASRTRGALYNEQFF
TRBV19,13,TRBJ1-5,CASSWTDYQPQHF
TRBV25-1,13,TRBJ1-1,CASTAGGSTEAFF
TRBV20-1,15,TRBJ2-7,CSARDEGLAGYEQYF